Below are 14 T cell receptor beta chains sequenced from a single sample in a study of cytomegalovirus exposure and HLA in healthy donors (dated 2017 in TCRdb). Library preparation used the immunoSEQ multiplex PCR assay. The multiplex PCR relied on a mix of 60 forward primers for TCR Vbeta segments and 13 reverse primers for TCR Jbeta segments. TCRdb's version of the immuneACCESS table is confined to in-frame rearrangements and falls short of the full clone set. An unresolved V gene accounts for under half of the shortfall where checked; the remainder is of unknown origin. This sample is represented by roughly 120,000 clones; 9.5% of them were singletons. 2.5% to 3.5% of the sample is in the top ten clones. Sequencing was done on a sample of PBMCs. All receptors derive from a man aged 25-40 years in good health and CMV-seronegative.

The chain is built from TRBV28 and TRBJ1-5; D not resolved. CDR1 is MDHEN and CDR2 is SYDVKM in the germline V gene. Trimming removed 8 bases from V and 0 bases from J, with 5 bases in between. This CDR3 contains 12 residues. CDR3 residues: CASGGSNQPQHF. DNA of the CDR3: TGTGCCAGCGGAGGTAGCAATCAGCCCCAGCATTTT.

This clone was observed a few times. The chain has TRBV18 and TRBJ2-1, with 7 bases matching TRBD2. In germline, CDR1 is KGHSH, CDR2 LQKENI. V trimming: 3 bases; J trimming: 4 bases; junction bases outside the gene matches: 6. The CDR3 has 15 residues. CDR3 amino acids: CASSPGIAGYNEQFF. The CDR3 DNA follows: TGTGCCAGCTCACCCGGGATAGCGGGTTACAATGAGCAGTTCTTC.

Only a few counts were recorded for this clone. This specimen includes other DNA sequences encoding the same CDR3. V gene TRBV10-3 combines with J gene TRBJ1-1, with D maybe TRBD1 (5 bases). The V end was cut by 2 bases, the J end by 4 bases, with 11 bases between. The germline CDR1 and CDR2 sequences are ENHRY and SYGVKD. The CDR3 sequence is 14 residues long. In DNA, the CDR3 is TGTGCCATCAGTGAGAATGCTCAGGGCACTGAAGCTTTCTTT. Its translation is CAISENAQGTEAFF.

The chain recombines TRBV9 with TRBJ1-1; D is ambiguous. V was pared by 0 bases and J by 0 bases, with 3 bases between. From germline, CDR1 is SGDLS and CDR2 YYNGEE. The CDR3 is 13 amino acids. CDR3 amino acids: CASSVALNTEAFF. The DNA for the CDR3 is TGTGCCAGCAGCGTAGCTTTGAACACTGAAGCTTTCTTT.

This clone was seen a handful of times. The V gene is TRBV18, the J gene TRBJ1-2; TRBD1 aligns across 8 bases. The V and J ends lost 6 bases and 2 bases, in that order; junction bases with no gene match: 5. The germline V gene has CDR1 KGHSH and CDR2 LQKENI. The CDR3 has 14 amino acids. Here the CDR3 reads CASSKTGDNYGYTF. CDR3 in DNA: TGTGCCAGCTCTAAGACAGGGGACAACTATGGCTACACCTTC.

The chain recombines TRBV6-1 with TRBJ2-3; D remains ambiguous. CDR1 and CDR2 (germline): MNHNS, SASEGT. Deletions cut 5 bases from V and 3 bases from J, with 6 bases between. The CDR3 has 12 amino acids. CDR3 sequence reads: CASSRVTDTQYF. The CDR3 region has the DNA TGTGCCAGCAGTCGGGTTACAGATACGCAGTATTTT.

This clone showed up just a few times. V and J are TRBV5-1 and TRBJ2-5; 11 positions match TRBD2. The DNA end is more similar to TRBJ2-7, so the J call may be wrong. CDR1 and CDR2 (germline): SGHRS, YFSETQ. CDR3 length equals 15 residues. CDR3 protein: CASSLVLAGGYEQYF. The CDR3 DNA is TGCGCCAGCAGCTTGGTTCTAGCGGGAGGCTACGAGCAGTACTTC.

This clone was detected a few times. The CDR3 is CASSYSTGVFTDTQYF. CDR3 nucleotide sequence: TGTGCCAGCAGTTACTCGACTGGCGTATTTACAGATACGCAGTATTTT. The rearrangement joins TRBV6-5 to TRBJ2-3; D is uncertain. The V gene's germline CDR1 is MNHEY and CDR2 SVGAGI. The CDR3 runs 16 residues. V gave up 0 bases and J gave up 3 bases, with 13 bases separating them.

This clone was observed a handful of times. The chain couples TRBV29-1 to TRBJ2-7, with TRBD1 matching 10 bases. V shed 3 bases, J shed 4 bases, and the junction held 9 bases outside the gene matches. This CDR3 is built from 15 residues. Germline V gene sequence: CDR1 SQVTM, CDR2 ANQGSEA. CDR3: CSVEAPGQGIYEQYF. For the CDR3, the DNA is TGCAGCGTTGAGGCCCCGGGACAGGGGATTTACGAGCAGTACTTC.

The V and J genes are TRBV14 and TRBJ2-5, with 10 bases matching TRBD1. J gave up 5 bases and V 6 bases, and 6 bases lay outside the gene matches. CDR3 length equals 14 residues. Per the germline V gene, CDR1 is SGHDN and CDR2 is FVKESK. CDR3 DNA sequence: TGTGCCAGCAGTCGACAGGGGGCCGGGGAGACCCAGTACTTC. This gives the protein CASSRQGAGETQYF.

This clone was seen ten or more times. The chain joins TRBV25-1 to TRBJ1-6; D is ambiguous. Germline V gene sequence: CDR1 MGHDK, CDR2 SYGVNS. V dropped 1 base and J dropped 9 bases, with 13 bases sitting between them. The CDR3 covers 15 residues. In DNA form, the CDR3 reads TGTGCCAGCAGTGAATTTGGACTTCTAAGTTCACCCCTCCACTTT. Amino acids: CASSEFGLLSSPLHF.

V usage is TRBV10-3 and J usage is TRBJ2-7, with D possibly being TRBD1 (5 bases). This CDR3 spans 16 amino acids. V was shortened by 4 bases and J by 0 bases, with 16 bases between the two germline ends. Looked up from germline, CDR1 is ENHRY and CDR2 is SYGVKD. The CDR3 is CAISGGLSSPSYEQYF. CDR3 DNA sequence: TGTGCCATCAGTGGGGGCTTAAGCTCACCCTCCTACGAGCAGTACTTC.

The chain couples TRBV5-6 to TRBJ2-7; 11 positions match TRBD2. The CDR3 covers 15 residues. The junction had 4 bases not matched to a gene; V was cut back by 1 base and J by 4 bases. CDR1 and CDR2 from the germline V gene are SGHDT and YYEEEE. CDR3 region: CASSLLTSGTYEQYF. Here the CDR3 DNA reads TGTGCCAGCAGCTTGCTGACTAGCGGGACGTACGAGCAGTACTTC.

This sequence joins TRBV29-1 and TRBJ1-1; D is undetermined. This CDR3 comprises 15 residues. V was shortened by 6 bases and J by 5 bases, with 22 bases between the two germline ends. Germline V gene sequence: CDR1 SQVTM, CDR2 ANQGSEA. As DNA, the CDR3 is TGCAGCGTAGGAATCCGTTTGGGCGAACCGACTGAAGCTTTCTTT. The encoded protein is CSVGIRLGEPTEAFF.